This T cell receptor beta chain was captured by sequencing in a study of T-cell memory formation after mild COVID-19. Researchers used 5'RACE with constant-segment primers to make TCR alpha and TCR beta cDNA libraries that carry sample barcodes and UMIs. Each CDR3 protein is one row after TCRdb ran MiXCR on the 5' RACE reads. The sample holds approximately 300,000 distinct CDR3 sequences, around a sixth seen once. Concerning this clonotype: The target antigen is unknown.

Study-wide points: Clones contracting across day 15 to 85 had a balanced CD4/CD8 profile; later expanding clones leaned CD4+. CD4+ clones that contracted lay mainly in CM and EM; CD8+ ones lay in EMRA.

The germline gives CDR1 SGHTA, CDR2 FQGNSA. The length of the CDR3 is 15 residues. The V end was cut by 1 base, the J end by 4 bases, with 10 bases between. This clonotype was sampled from a man in his late teens or twenties who had mild COVID-19 (a few samples of this study predate the infection). Cell type and time point are not known. The V call is TRBV7-2, the J call TRBJ2-2, with unresolved D. Sequencing was carried out using PBMCs or a T cell subset sorted from them (not recorded which). The CDR3 bases are TGTGCCAGCAGCTTAGGTCCGGCCTCCACCGGGGAGCTGTTTTTT. Translated: CASSLGPASTGELFF.